The table lists the clone carrying this T cell receptor beta chain with a few counts. Antigen unknown. Germline CDR1 SQVTM, CDR2 ANQGSEA. With 3 bases clipped from V and 3 bases from J, the junction kept 8 bases outside the gene matches. CDR3 size: 16 residues. The repertoire was sequenced with immunoSEQ multiplex PCR; TCRdb's copy has only in-frame clones and lacks some. The sample includes some 140,000 clones, 85% to 90% of them seen just once. These data belong to a study of T cell responses to AZD1222 COVID-19 vaccine. Whole-study findings and limits: Unmutated regions of variants are reportedly targeted by nearly half of spike-specific TCRs. With dominance at 160-218 and 743-854, vaccine-associated CD4 TCRs spanned spike. Donors were chiefly white British, with a greater number of females, and clonal diversity was perhaps underestimated. Spike-specific TCRs gained breadth and depth after people received two AZD1222 doses.

The material was peripheral blood, obtained on day 0 of AZD1222 vaccination. The receptor was derived from an adult in good health. V usage is TRBV29-1 and J usage is TRBJ2-3, with TRBD1 matching 11 bases. The CDR3 DNA reads TGCAGCGTTGATATGTGGGACAGGGGGTTAACAGATACGCAGTATTTT. Translation gives CSVDMWDRGLTDTQYF.